The rows below give T cell receptor beta chains drawn from one sample of a study of early T cells in non-severe SARS-CoV-2 infection. TCRdb independently ran MiXCR on the 5' RACE reads; one entry per CDR3 protein. The sample lists some 66,000 distinct CDR3 sequences, 13% occurring once. Sample: whole blood. These receptors all come from an adult who was a healthcare worker with PCR-confirmed SARS-CoV-2 infection or an uninfected control (not recorded which). Each CDR3 is given with its conserved first and last residue.

V gene	CDR3 protein
TRBV4-1	CASSQEASAKNIQYF
TRBV11-2	CASSLGAGGPNEQFF
TRBV5-4	CASSLGEGGPTDTQYF
TRBV20-1	CSARLGSSYNEQFF
TRBV7-6	CASSLAGPLGTQYF
TRBV12-3/TRBV12-4	CASRSGTSNQPQHF
TRBV5-1	CASSLPSVDYGYTF
TRBV29-1	CSVAGGQYEQYF
TRBV2	CASSELRNTGELFF
TRBV6-6	CASSYGSGNQETQYF
TRBV19	CASKRDTWGTDTQYF
TRBV12-2	CASRLVGTGKRSLHF
TRBV9	CASTRGLAGTSGREQYF
TRBV5-1	CASSFRQNTGELFF
TRBV23-1	CASSHPRVPEQYF
TRBV7-2	CASSTPRQATNEKLFF
TRBV10-3	CAISETDRNYGYTF
TRBV6-1	CASSLNEGAENIQYF
TRBV11-2	CASSLGEPGNSYEQYF
TRBV11-3	CASSLGSGGPSYNEQFF
TRBV28	CASSLQWGGAFF
TRBV7-2	CASSLSGTVQETQYF
TRBV9	CASSVAGGPGNEQFF
TRBV5-5	CASSLATGTSGISKYF
TRBV29-1	CSVEGWERIQLGDTQYF
TRBV18	CASSQQGSSNQPQHF
TRBV7-9	CASSFTGAETQYF
TRBV20-1	CSASRQASVTDTQYF
TRBV7-3	CASSRLKDTEAFF
TRBV19	CASSPLGRGANTGELFF
TRBV7-3	CASSKLPGTEAFF
TRBV5-4	CASSSKGGHTDTQYF
TRBV7-8	CASSFTSGRVSEQFF
TRBV28	CASSLPPLAGLQETQYF
TRBV27	CASRRAGEGVTQYF
TRBV7-2	CASSGSRSDFSYEQYF
TRBV27	CASSDRSSEAFF
TRBV5-1	CASSSDTGTDTQYF
TRBV12-3/TRBV12-4	CASKRSGSGNTIYF
TRBV29-1	CSVGTGFYEQYF
TRBV7-9	CASSLALGSANYGYTF
TRBV7-2	CASSAATYEQYF
TRBV7-2	CASSLSPSRGSYEQYF
TRBV10-2	CASSELAGRAEQFF
TRBV9	CASSPLGRGIADTQYF
TRBV19	CASSIFGEVDYGYTF
TRBV10-3	CAISASHEQYF